This T cell receptor (beta chain) comes out of a study of T-cell memory formation after mild COVID-19. Study-wide points: Cross-reactive memory seemingly joined, as some responding clones were found in pre-infection memory. Whether second-wave clones peaking at day 37 were SARS-CoV-2 specific went unconfirmed.

As for this clonotype: Antigen: not known.

From the 5' RACE reads, TCRdb called clonotypes with MiXCR, one entry per CDR3 protein. The data show a few hundred thousand distinct CDR3 sequences, roughly 9.4% seen once. The CDR3 consists of 13 residues. Trimming took 0 bases from V and 5 from J, leaving 7 bases between them. The V gene's germline CDR1 is MNHNY and CDR2 SVGAGI (reference sequence). The sequence came from a man between 18 and 35 years old who had mild COVID-19 (a few samples of this study predate the infection). Cell type and time point are not known. The V gene is TRBV6-6, the J gene TRBJ2-5; D not resolved. Sequencing used PBMCs or a T cell subset sorted from them (not recorded which). CDR3 sequence: CASSYSSYETQYF. CDR3 sequence (DNA): TGTGCCAGCAGTTACTCGTCGTACGAGACCCAGTACTTC.